Following are 31 T cell receptor beta chains from one sample sequenced in a study of cytomegalovirus exposure and HLA in healthy donors. Researchers ran the PCR with 60 Vbeta and 13 Jbeta primers. Only in-frame clones appear in the TCRdb table, and some are missing; sequencing was by immunoSEQ multiplex PCR. The sample table sets out 150,000 or so clones. Sequencing used PBMCs. These receptor sequences come from a woman aged 45-59 years in good health and CMV-seronegative.

The V gene is TRBV28, the J gene TRBJ2-6, with D possibly matching TRBD1 (5 bases). CDR3 size: 13 residues. Germline CDR1 MDHEN, CDR2 SYDVKM. CDR3 amino acids: CATGLSGANVLTF. CDR3 in DNA: TGTGCAACAGGCCTCTCTGGGGCCAACGTCCTGACTTTC.

This rearrangement joins TRBV7-9 to TRBJ1-1; tentative D call: TRBD1 (6 bases). The length of the CDR3 is 15 residues. V shed 0 bases and J shed 3 bases, with 11 bases lying between them. Germline V lookup: CDR1 SEHNR, CDR2 FQNEAQ (reference sequence). CDR3 bases: TGTGCCAGCAGCTTAGCCTCTGGACAGTACACTGAAGCTTTCTTT. This translates into CASSLASGQYTEAFF.

The chain combines TRBV18 with TRBJ1-1; tentatively, D is TRBD1 (5 bases). The germline gives CDR1 KGHSH, CDR2 LQKENI. The germline V and J ends were trimmed by 5 bases and 2 bases, with 21 bases remaining between them. This CDR3 contains 17 residues. The CDR3 here is CASSVLPVGADNTEAFF. CDR3 in DNA: TGTGCCAGCTCAGTTTTACCCGTTGGGGCAGATAACACTGAAGCTTTCTTT.

This chain uses TRBV9 with TRBJ2-1, with D possibly being TRBD1 (6 bases). With 0 bases removed from V and 3 bases from J, the gap between germline ends came to 10 bases. The CDR3 sequence is 15 residues long. The germline CDR1 and CDR2 sequences are SGDLS and YYNGEE. The CDR3: CASSVGPGDYNEQFF. CDR3 DNA sequence: TGTGCCAGCAGCGTAGGACCAGGGGACTACAATGAGCAGTTCTTC. Looking up the rest from reference TRBV9 and TRBJ2-1 gives the full variable domain: DSGVTQTPKHLITATGQRVTLRCSPRSGDLSVYWYQQSLDQGLQFLIQYYNGEERAKGNILERFSAQQFPDLHSELNLSSLELGDSALYFCASSVGPGDYNEQFFGPGTRLTVL.

The chain combines TRBV14 with TRBJ2-7, with a tentative D call TRBD1 (6 bases). This CDR3 contains 15 residues. V lost 4 bases to trimming and J lost 0 bases, with 13 bases between them. Germline V gives CDR1 SGHDN, CDR2 FVKESK. The CDR3 bases are TGTGCCAGCAGCCGGGGCCAGGGGACCTCCTACGAGCAGTACTTC. Protein product: CASSRGQGTSYEQYF.

V usage is TRBV29-1 and J usage is TRBJ2-7; no clear D gene. CDR3 length equals 11 residues. The germline V gene has CDR1 SQVTM and CDR2 ANQGSEA. V was shortened by 3 bases and J by 3 bases, with 6 bases between the two germline ends. CDR3 protein: CSVEVSYEQYF. CDR3 nucleotide sequence: TGCAGCGTTGAGGTCAGCTACGAGCAGTACTTC.

V gene TRBV2 combines with J gene TRBJ1-6; D gene ambiguous. The V gene's germline CDR1 is SNHLY and CDR2 FYNNEI. V was trimmed by 5 bases and J by 12 bases, leaving 11 bases between them. The CDR3 is 12 amino acids. The CDR3 loop reads CASSKAARPLHF. The CDR3 DNA reads as TGTGCCAGCAGTAAGGCGGCTCGACCCCTCCACTTT.

V and J are TRBV19 and TRBJ1-4, with D uncertain. Germline CDR1 and CDR2: LNHDA and SQIVND (reference sequence). The CDR3 is 15 residues long. Between the trimmed V and J ends, which lost 8 bases and 0 bases, there was a span of 13 bases. The CDR3 reads CASGEELATNEKLFF. The CDR3 DNA is TGTGCCAGTGGGGAGGAGCTTGCAACTAATGAAAAACTGTTTTTT.

The genes are TRBV4-2 and TRBJ2-4; D is possibly TRBD2 (5 bases). The CDR3 loop spans 14 amino acids. Trimming removed 1 base at V and 8 bases at J, with 12 bases between. In germline, CDR1 is LGHNA, CDR2 YNFKEQ. CDR3 DNA sequence: TGTGCCAGCAGCCAAGGGGAGCCGGGGTACATTCAGTACTTC. Amino acid sequence: CASSQGEPGYIQYF.

The chain is built from TRBV6-5 and TRBJ2-7; D unresolved. Germline V lookup: CDR1 MNHEY, CDR2 SVGAGI. Trimming shortened V by 0 bases and J by 3 bases, and 12 bases separated the two germline ends. The CDR3 sequence is 15 residues long. As DNA, the CDR3 is TGTGCCAGCAGTTACTCCGTCGGGTCGGGCTACGAGCAGTACTTC. Residues: CASSYSVGSGYEQYF.

The chain carries TRBV14 and TRBJ2-3; TRBD2 matches 9 bases. The V segment lost 2 bases and the J segment 5 bases; nucleotides outside the gene matches: 8. This CDR3 spans 16 amino acids. Germline V gives CDR1 SGHDN, CDR2 FVKESK. The CDR3 spells CASSQRIAGVGDTQYF. Written as DNA, the CDR3 is TGTGCCAGCAGCCAAAGGATAGCGGGAGTTGGAGATACGCAGTATTTT.

The chain has TRBV13 and TRBJ2-3; 7 bases fit TRBD2. J was trimmed by 5 bases and V by 4 bases; bases with no gene match: 12. Germline-derived CDR1 and CDR2 are PRHDT and FYEKMQ (reference sequence). The CDR3 runs to 16 residues. CDR3 bases: TGTGCCAGCAGCTCCTACCTCGAGGTAGCGGGAGATACGCAGTATTTT. It codes for CASSSYLEVAGDTQYF.

This sequence joins TRBV6-5 and TRBJ2-7; 11 nucleotides match TRBD2. V lost 0 bases to trimming and J lost 5 bases; unmatched junction nucleotides: 3. This CDR3 has 15 residues. Looked up from germline, CDR1 is MNHEY and CDR2 is SVGAGI. As DNA, the CDR3 is TGTGCCAGCAGTTACTCGACTAGCGGGGTTCACGAGCAGTACTTC. It encodes CASSYSTSGVHEQYF.

V and J are TRBV7-9 and TRBJ1-2; 7 bases map to TRBD1. Germline-derived CDR1 and CDR2 are SEHNR and FQNEAQ (reference sequence). V dropped 4 bases and J dropped 0; count of bases not matched to a gene: 2. The CDR3 runs 14 residues. DNA of the CDR3: TGTGCCAGCAGCTCGGGACAGCCTAACTATGGCTACACCTTC. Its protein product is CASSSGQPNYGYTF.

The chain uses TRBV2 and TRBJ2-5; D uncertain. V lost 7 bases to trimming and J lost 2 bases, with 11 bases between them. Germline V gene sequence: CDR1 SNHLY, CDR2 FYNNEI. The CDR3 consists of 13 residues. The CDR3 DNA reads TGTGCCAGCACGCGGCAGATTCAAGAGACCCAGTACTTC. It encodes CASTRQIQETQYF.

J is TRBJ1-2 and V is TRBV6-4, with D perhaps TRBD1 (6 bases). The CDR3 extends over 13 amino acids. Per germline, CDR1 MRHNA and CDR2 SNTAGT. Trimming cost V 2 bases and J 8 bases, with 12 bases left between them. CDR3 bases: TGTGCCAGCAGTGACACCCTCAGGGGCGGCTACACCTTC. This codes for CASSDTLRGGYTF.

The CDR3 bases are TGTGCCAGCAATACAGGGGGATCGAGTGAAAAACTGTTTTTT. This translates into CASNTGGSSEKLFF. The chain employs TRBV6-1 and TRBJ1-4; 8 nucleotides align to TRBD1. Losses at the gene ends were 7 bases for V and 7 bases for J; bases not matched to a gene: 8. The germline CDR1 and CDR2 sequences are MNHNS and SASEGT. This CDR3 is built from 14 residues.

The chain uses TRBV6-5 and TRBJ2-7, with 7 bases that match TRBD2. This CDR3 contains 14 residues. V lost 2 bases, J lost 1 base, and 2 bases stayed unmatched. Germline lookup yields CDR1 MNHEY and CDR2 SVGAGI. CDR3 DNA: TGTGCCAGCAGTTACCGCGGGAGTTCCTACGAGCAGTACTTC. This gives the protein CASSYRGSSYEQYF.

This chain joins TRBV4-2 and TRBJ1-2; possibly TRBD1 for D (5 bases). This CDR3 is built from 15 residues. CDR1 and CDR2 (germline): LGHNA, YNFKEQ. Trimming took 1 base from V and 4 from J, leaving 13 bases between them. CDR3 in amino acids: CASSQAPGLAYGYTF. For the CDR3, the DNA is TGTGCCAGCAGCCAAGCGCCGGGACTCGCCTATGGCTACACCTTC.

CDR3 amino acids: CASSYETGGRDEQYF. The DNA for the CDR3 is TGTGCCAGCAGTTACGAGACAGGGGGCAGGGACGAGCAGTACTTC. V gene TRBV6-5 combines with J gene TRBJ2-7, with TRBD1 matching over 10 bases. The CDR3 runs 15 residues. V trimming: 2 bases; J trimming: 5 bases; junction bases outside the gene matches: 6. Germline V CDR1 and CDR2: MNHEY, SVGAGI.

The CDR3 here is CASSLALAGGAAQETQYF. The CDR3 DNA is TGTGCCAGCAGTTTAGCGCTAGCGGGGGGAGCCGCCCAAGAGACCCAGTACTTC. V and J are TRBV28 and TRBJ2-5; 11 bases match TRBD2. The CDR3 is 18 residues long. V dropped 2 bases and J dropped 1; count of bases not matched to a gene: 9. Germline CDR1 MDHEN, CDR2 SYDVKM.

This chain links TRBV28 with TRBJ1-1; the D gene is possibly TRBD1 (5 bases). V was shortened by 2 bases and J by 3 bases, with 10 bases between the two germline ends. CDR1 MDHEN and CDR2 SYDVKM come from the germline V gene. CDR3 length equals 14 residues. This chain's CDR3 is CASSLPQGYTEAFF. As DNA, the CDR3 is TGTGCCAGCAGTTTACCTCAGGGCTACACTGAAGCTTTCTTT.

The rearrangement uses TRBV2 and TRBJ2-1; 9 bases map to TRBD2. With 1 base clipped from V and 5 bases from J, the junction kept 9 bases outside the gene matches. The CDR3 is 17 residues long. Per germline, CDR1 SNHLY and CDR2 FYNNEI. The CDR3 reads CASSEEVGLAGNNEQFF. CDR3 coding DNA: TGTGCCAGCAGTGAAGAGGTTGGGCTAGCGGGGAACAATGAGCAGTTCTTC.

V gene TRBV6-5 combines with J gene TRBJ1-1; weak D call: TRBD1 (5 bases). The CDR3 extends over 13 amino acids. V was clipped by 2 bases and J by 10 bases, with 14 bases between them. Looked up from germline, CDR1 is MNHEY and CDR2 is SVGAGI. CDR3 sequence (DNA): TGTGCCAGCAGTTACCTGCTCGGGGGGAGAGCTTTCTTT. It encodes CASSYLLGGRAFF.

V is TRBV27 and J is TRBJ2-1; 8 nucleotides agree with TRBD2. The trim removed 5 bases at V and 3 bases at J, leaving 12 bases unmatched. CDR1 and CDR2 (germline): MNHEY, SMNVEV (reference sequence). The length of the CDR3 is 17 residues. This chain's CDR3 is CASSPLLPAGDYNEQFF. CDR3 coding DNA: TGTGCCAGCAGTCCGCTTCTACCAGCGGGGGACTACAATGAGCAGTTCTTC.

CDR3 bases: TGTGCCAGCAGTGAATTGGGATCCGGGACAGGGGACGAGCAGTACTTC. It translates to CASSELGSGTGDEQYF. V gene TRBV25-1 combines with J gene TRBJ2-7; 10 positions agree with TRBD1. The length of the CDR3 is 16 residues. V lost 1 base and J lost 5; bases outside the gene matches: 8. Germline V gene sequence: CDR1 MGHDK, CDR2 SYGVNS.

This chain uses TRBV5-1 with TRBJ2-2; 10 positions match TRBD1. The germline gives CDR1 SGHRS, CDR2 YFSETQ. This CDR3 spans 14 amino acids. J gave up 8 bases and V 6 bases, and 7 bases lay outside the gene matches. CDR3: CASIGRDRGGELFF. The DNA of the CDR3 is TGCGCCAGCATCGGACGGGACAGGGGAGGGGAGCTGTTTTTT.

The V and J genes are TRBV5-6 and TRBJ1-2; D might be TRBD1 (5 bases). Germline-derived CDR1 and CDR2 are SGHDT and YYEEEE. Trimming removed 2 bases from V and 0 bases from J, with 8 bases in between. The CDR3 extends over 14 amino acids. In DNA form, the CDR3 reads TGTGCCAGCAGCTTCCAGACAGCTAACTATGGCTACACCTTC. This gives the protein CASSFQTANYGYTF.

The chain carries TRBV5-6 and TRBJ2-7; perhaps TRBD2 as D (5 bases). Germline CDR1 is SGHDT and CDR2 is YYEEEE. Trimming took 4 bases from V and 5 from J, leaving 25 bases between them. This CDR3 region has 17 residues. Here the CDR3 reads CASSIDFNGGRGHEQYF. As DNA, the CDR3 is TGTGCCAGCAGCATAGACTTTAATGGTGGGCGCGGGCACGAGCAGTACTTC.

The J gene is TRBJ1-1, the V gene TRBV28; TRBD1 aligns across 9 bases. This CDR3 region has 14 residues. The V gene end was trimmed by 6 bases and the J gene end by 5 bases; junction bases not matched to a gene: 7. From germline, CDR1 is MDHEN and CDR2 SYDVKM. In DNA, the CDR3 is TGTGCCAGCAGCCCGACAGGGGGAGATACTGAAGCTTTCTTT. Protein product: CASSPTGGDTEAFF.

V and J are TRBV7-4 and TRBJ1-2; 9 bases map to TRBD1. The CDR3 has 15 residues. With 4 bases clipped from V and 7 bases from J, the junction kept 10 bases outside the gene matches. Germline V gene lookup returns CDR1 SGHVT and CDR2 SQSDAQ. The CDR3 DNA sequence: TGTGCCAGCAGCTGCCGGACAGGGGAGAGGAGTGGCTACACCTTC. Translated, it gives CASSCRTGERSGYTF.